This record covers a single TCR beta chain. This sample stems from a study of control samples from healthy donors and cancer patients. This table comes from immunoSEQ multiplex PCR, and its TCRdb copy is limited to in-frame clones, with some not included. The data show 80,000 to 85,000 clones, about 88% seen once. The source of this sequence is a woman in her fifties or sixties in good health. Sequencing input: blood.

Written as DNA, the CDR3 is TGTGCCACCAGTGATTCGACAGGGGCTGTACAAGAGACCCAGTACTTC. Amino acids: CATSDSTGAVQETQYF. The V call is TRBV24-1, the J call TRBJ2-5; TRBD1 matches 8 bases. Trimming cost V 2 bases and J 2 bases; bases outside gene matches: 6. The germline V gene encodes CDR1 KGHDR and CDR2 SFDVKD. There are 16 residues in the CDR3.